What follows are 21 T cell receptor beta chains derived from one specimen sequenced in a study of OX40 agonist ivuxolimab in advanced cancers. The library was built by means of the immunoSEQ multiplex PCR assay. TCRdb took this table from immuneACCESS and kept in-frame rearrangements with V and J called. Such tables lack part of the clones; where checked against another copy, unresolved V genes explain under half of the gap, and the rest is unexplained. The sample table records 55,000 or so clones; about nine tenths of these occur just once. The top ten hold roughly 16% of the sample. This specimen consisted of CD4+ or CD8+ T cells sorted from blood, obtained in a trial of the OX40 agonist ivuxolimab. Every receptor here comes from an adult with an advanced solid tumor such as melanoma, head and neck, liver or kidney cancer.

The J gene is TRBJ2-1, the V gene TRBV19; 12 nucleotides align to TRBD2. J gave up 1 base and V 5 bases, and 9 bases lay outside the gene matches. This CDR3 region has 18 residues. Germline V gene sequence: CDR1 LNHDA, CDR2 SQIVND (reference sequence). The CDR3 is CASSAGTSGRPSYNEQFF. The CDR3 DNA reads TGTGCCAGTAGTGCCGGGACTAGCGGGCGACCTTCCTACAATGAGCAGTTCTTC.

The chain recombines TRBV7-2 with TRBJ2-3; 10 nucleotides align to TRBD2. The CDR3 is 17 amino acids. J gave up 0 bases and V 6 bases, and 9 bases lay outside the gene matches. The V gene's germline CDR1 is SGHTA and CDR2 FQGNSA. CDR3 coding DNA: TGTGCCAGCAGGCCGAGGCTAGCGGGAGTGAGCACAGATACGCAGTATTTT. Amino acids: CASRPRLAGVSTDTQYF. The entire variable domain, with the rest obtained from reference TRBV7-2 and TRBJ2-3, is as follows: GAGVSQSPSNKVTEKGKDVELRCDPISGHTALYWYRQSLGQGLEFLIYFQGNSAPDKSGLPSDRFSAERTGGSVSTLTIQRTQQEDSAVYLCASRPRLAGVSTDTQYFGPGTRLTVL.

This sequence joins TRBV6-4 and TRBJ2-1; unclear D gene. Trimming stripped 6 bases from V and 0 bases from J, with 12 bases between. CDR3 length: 15 residues. In germline, CDR1 is MRHNA, CDR2 SNTAGT. The CDR3 spells CASSPQLSSYNEQFF. CDR3 nucleotides: TGTGCCAGCAGCCCCCAGCTAAGCTCCTACAATGAGCAGTTCTTC.

Only one count was recorded for this clone. The rearrangement uses TRBV10-3 and TRBJ2-1, with unresolved D. Germline V CDR1 and CDR2: ENHRY, SYGVKD. Trimming stripped 3 bases from V and 6 bases from J, with 9 bases between. This CDR3 has 13 residues. The CDR3 loop reads CAISETDINEQFF. In nucleotides, the CDR3 is TGTGCCATCAGTGAAACAGATATCAATGAGCAGTTCTTC.

The chain carries TRBV28 and TRBJ1-6, with D uncertain. Germline assignment: CDR1 MDHEN and CDR2 SYDVKM. V was clipped by 2 bases and J by 6 bases, with 8 bases between them. The CDR3 has 14 amino acids. CDR3 nucleotide sequence: TGTGCCAGCAGTTTAACCCCAGCTAATTCACCCCTCCACTTT. Its translation is CASSLTPANSPLHF.

The V call is TRBV7-3, the J call TRBJ2-7, with a possible D match to TRBD2 (5 bases). The CDR3 totals 16 residues. V was clipped by 2 bases and J by 0 bases, with 14 bases between them. Germline values: CDR1 SGHTA, CDR2 FQGTGA. The CDR3 sequence is CASSLVYARGSYEQYF. CDR3 bases: TGTGCCAGCAGCTTAGTCTACGCCCGGGGCTCCTACGAGCAGTACTTC.

The genes are TRBV9 and TRBJ2-7; TRBD2 might be the D (6 bases). V was shortened by 4 bases and J by 0 bases, with 14 bases between the two germline ends. From germline, CDR1 is SGDLS and CDR2 YYNGEE. The CDR3 length is 15 residues. The CDR3 sequence: CASSQGGDSSYEQYF. CDR3 sequence (DNA): TGTGCCAGCAGCCAAGGTGGGGACTCCTCCTACGAGCAGTACTTC.

J is TRBJ2-7 and V is TRBV18; TRBD2 matches at 14 bases. The CDR3 loop spans 14 amino acids. Germline V gives CDR1 KGHSH, CDR2 LQKENI. The J segment lost 6 bases and the V segment lost 5 bases, leaving 3 bases of the junction unmatched. DNA for the CDR3: TGTGCCAGCTCATCGGGACTAGCGGGAGTCGAGCAGTACTTC. The encoded protein is CASSSGLAGVEQYF.

This clone was picked up one time. The chain employs TRBV10-3 and TRBJ1-6; TRBD1 aligns across 9 bases. After removal of 6 bases from V and 7 bases from J, the junction contained 1 base not matched to a gene. The CDR3 runs 13 residues. Germline values: CDR1 ENHRY, CDR2 SYGVKD. The CDR3 is CAIRGQGNSPLHF. The CDR3 nucleotides read TGTGCCATCAGGGGACAGGGAAATTCACCCCTCCACTTT.

The CDR3 loop reads CASSSNAGTGSYEQYF. The CDR3 nucleotides are TGCGCCAGCAGCTCAAACGCCGGGACAGGATCCTACGAGCAGTACTTC. The chain links TRBV5-1 to TRBJ2-7; the match to TRBD1 covers 8 bases. The CDR3 is made up of 16 amino acids. Per germline, CDR1 SGHRS and CDR2 YFSETQ. The V gene end was trimmed by 3 bases and the J gene end by 1 base; junction bases not matched to a gene: 9.

The rearrangement links TRBV6-6 to TRBJ1-5; no definite D call. The CDR3 runs to 15 residues. The germline V gene encodes CDR1 MNHNY and CDR2 SVGAGI (reference sequence). V gave up 7 bases and J gave up 4 bases, with 17 bases separating them. CDR3 nucleotide sequence: TGTGCCAGCACCGTTACGGGTCGGGAGAATCAGCCCCAGCATTTT. It encodes CASTVTGRENQPQHF.

The chain carries TRBV30 and TRBJ2-4, with D perhaps given as TRBD1 or TRBD2 (5 bases each). This CDR3 has 15 amino acids. V gave up 2 bases and J gave up 4 bases, with 15 bases separating them. From germline, CDR1 is GTSNPN and CDR2 SVGIG (reference sequence). The CDR3 region has the DNA TGTGCCTGGAGTTCAAGAGGGACCCTAAAAAACATTCAGTACTTC. Its protein product is CAWSSRGTLKNIQYF.

This sequence joins TRBV11-2 and TRBJ2-1; the match to TRBD2 covers 8 bases. This CDR3 region has 12 residues. CDR1 SGHAT and CDR2 FQNNGV come from the germline V gene. V trimming: 7 bases; J trimming: 16 bases; junction bases outside the gene matches: 12. The CDR3 DNA reads TGTGCCAGCACCCCATCAGCGGGAGAATCCTTCTTC. Its protein product is CASTPSAGESFF.

The chain employs TRBV6-1 and TRBJ1-2, with 9 bases lining up with TRBD1. Germline V lookup: CDR1 MNHNS, CDR2 SASEGT. J gave up 5 bases and V 4 bases, and 8 bases lay outside the gene matches. The CDR3 covers 15 residues. CDR3 DNA sequence: TGTGCCAGCAGTGTCCGGGACAGGGCTCCTTATGGCTACACCTTC. Translated: CASSVRDRAPYGYTF.

This sequence joins TRBV7-9 and TRBJ2-7, with D unresolved. The CDR3 has 13 amino acids. Germline lookup yields CDR1 SEHNR and CDR2 FQNEAQ (reference sequence). V lost 5 bases and J lost 1, with 9 bases in between. The CDR3 nucleotides are TGTGCCAGCAGCCAAACATATTCCTACGAGCAGTACTTC. Translating it yields CASSQTYSYEQYF.

The chain joins TRBV7-9 to TRBJ2-2; D remains unclear. This CDR3 region has 14 residues. The V and J ends lost 2 bases and 2 bases respectively, with 6 bases between them. Germline CDR1 reads SEHNR; CDR2 reads FQNEAQ (reference sequence). CDR3 nucleotide sequence: TGTGCCAGCAGCTTAAGCAGTAACACCGGGGAGCTGTTTTTT. It is translated as CASSLSSNTGELFF. The full variable domain, completed using reference TRBV7-9 and TRBJ2-2, is DTGVSQNPRHKITKRGQNVTFRCDPISEHNRLYWYRQTLGQGPEFLTYFQNEAQLEKSRLLSDRFSAERPKGSFSTLEIQRTEQGDSAMYLCASSLSSNTGELFFGEGSRLTVL.

This sequence joins TRBV4-1 and TRBJ2-7, with 10 bases lining up with TRBD1. This CDR3 is built from 13 residues. V gave up 10 bases and J gave up 6 bases; unmatched junction bases: 9. Germline V gene lookup returns CDR1 MGHRA and CDR2 YSYEKL. CDR3 in DNA: TGCGCCACCCGAGCGACAGGGGGCGGCGAGCAGTACTTC. It translates to CATRATGGGEQYF.

The rearrangement uses TRBV7-9 and TRBJ2-1; D perhaps matches TRBD1 (6 bases). The V gene's germline CDR1 is SEHNR and CDR2 FQNEAQ (reference sequence). Trimming took 4 bases from V and 4 from J, leaving 20 bases between them. The CDR3 is 17 amino acids. The CDR3 DNA is TGTGCCAGCAGCTCGACTTGGGACACAAAAAGGTACAATGAGCAGTTCTTC. It is translated as CASSSTWDTKRYNEQFF.

The chain has TRBV6-5 and TRBJ1-5; D is perhaps TRBD1 (5 bases). V was clipped by 7 bases and J by 1 base, with 14 bases between them. The CDR3 sequence is 15 residues long. Per germline, CDR1 MNHEY and CDR2 SVGAGI. The DNA for the CDR3 is TGTGCCAGCAAAGAGGGCAGGGTGAGCAATCAGCCCCAGCATTTT. Protein sequence: CASKEGRVSNQPQHF.

This clone showed up just a few times. The V and J genes are TRBV10-1 and TRBJ1-5, with TRBD1 matching over 7 bases. The CDR3 is 13 amino acids. Germline CDR1 is WNHNN and CDR2 is SYGVQD (reference sequence). The J segment lost 7 bases and the V segment lost 3 bases, leaving 3 bases of the junction unmatched. The CDR3 is CASSESGGQPQHF. CDR3 DNA sequence: TGCGCCAGCAGTGAATCAGGGGGACAGCCCCAGCATTTT.

The rearrangement links TRBV29-1 to TRBJ1-4, with D perhaps TRBD1 (5 bases). Germline V gene lookup returns CDR1 SQVTM and CDR2 ANQGSEA. The germline V and J ends were trimmed by 6 bases and 0 bases, with 11 bases remaining between them. CDR3 size: 14 residues. The CDR3 DNA sequence: TGCAGCGTAGCAGGGATGGCAACTAATGAAAAACTGTTTTTT. Residues: CSVAGMATNEKLFF. Drawing the rest from reference TRBV29-1 and TRBJ1-4, the complete variable domain is SAVISQKPSRDICQRGTSLTIQCQVDSQVTMMFWYRQQPGQSLTLIATANQGSEATYESGFVIDKFPISRPNLTFSTLTVSNMSPEDSSIYLCSVAGMATNEKLFFGSGTQLSVL.